The rows below give T cell receptor beta chains drawn from one sample of a study of T cell responses to AZD1222 COVID-19 vaccine. Profiling relied on immunoSEQ multiplex PCR, and the TCRdb table lists in-frame clones only, not all of them. The sample has approximately 170,000 clones, around 85% seen once. The specimen was peripheral blood, collected 28 days after the second AZD1222 dose. The receptors here all came from an adult who received the AZD1222 COVID-19 vaccine. The CDR3 runs from the conserved cysteine through the conserved F or W. The D gene is left open where the match is weak. The size entry is marked missing in some rows and otherwise reads once, few, many or a size class.

J gene: TRBJ2-7
clone size: NA
V gene: TRBV5-4
D gene: NA
CDR3 protein: CASSFSLLGVSYEQYF
CDR3 DNA: TGTGCCAGCAGCTTTAGTCTGTTGGGGGTCTCCTACGAGCAGTACTTC

J gene: TRBJ1-4
clone size: NA
V gene: TRBV7-9
D gene: NA
CDR3 protein: CASVKVPNEKLFF
CDR3 DNA: TGTGCCAGCGTTAAGGTGCCTAATGAAAAACTGTTTTTT

J gene: TRBJ2-2
clone size: NA
V gene: TRBV30
D gene: NA
CDR3 protein: CAWTGNTGELFF
CDR3 DNA: TGTGCCTGGACAGGGAACACCGGGGAGCTGTTTTTT

J gene: TRBJ1-2
clone size: once
V gene: TRBV2
D gene: NA
CDR3 protein: CASSEERTDLANYGYTF
CDR3 DNA: TGTGCCAGCAGTGAAGAGAGGACAGACCTAGCTAACTATGGCTACACCTTC

J gene: TRBJ2-2
clone size: NA
V gene: TRBV2
D gene: NA
CDR3 protein: CASSVEVTGELFF
CDR3 DNA: TGTGCCAGCAGTGTGGAGGTGACCGGGGAGCTGTTTTTT

J gene: TRBJ2-5
clone size: NA
V gene: TRBV4-2
D gene: NA
CDR3 protein: CASSRGGEETQYF
CDR3 DNA: TGTGCCAGCAGCAGGGGGGGCGAAGAGACCCAGTACTTC

J gene: TRBJ1-6
clone size: once
V gene: TRBV2
D gene: TRBD1
CDR3 protein: CASITEGTVNSPLHF
CDR3 DNA: TGTGCCAGCATCACCGAAGGGACAGTCAATTCACCCCTCCACTTT

J gene: TRBJ1-1
clone size: NA
V gene: TRBV12-3/TRBV12-4
D gene: NA
CDR3 protein: CASSRSRTEAFF
CDR3 DNA: TGTGCCAGCAGTCGATCGAGGACTGAAGCTTTCTTT

J gene: TRBJ1-6
clone size: NA
V gene: TRBV5-1
D gene: NA
CDR3 protein: CASSLTGSRYNSPLHF
CDR3 DNA: TGCGCCAGCAGCTTGACAGGGTCCCGGTATAATTCACCCCTCCACTTT

J gene: TRBJ2-2
clone size: NA
V gene: TRBV7-6
D gene: NA
CDR3 protein: CASSAYTGELFF
CDR3 DNA: TGTGCCAGCAGCGCGTACACCGGGGAGCTGTTTTTT

J gene: TRBJ1-1
clone size: NA
V gene: TRBV28
D gene: NA
CDR3 protein: CASSLGRSTEAFF
CDR3 DNA: TGTGCCAGCAGTTTAGGGAGGTCGACTGAAGCTTTCTTT

J gene: TRBJ1-4
clone size: NA
V gene: TRBV5-1
D gene: TRBD1
CDR3 protein: CASSLGGQRSEKLFF
CDR3 DNA: TGCGCCAGCAGCTTGGGGGGACAGAGAAGTGAAAAACTGTTTTTT

J gene: TRBJ2-1
clone size: NA
V gene: TRBV6-5
D gene: NA
CDR3 protein: CAGSPEVGYNEQFF
CDR3 DNA: TGTGCCGGATCGCCCGAGGTGGGGTACAATGAGCAGTTCTTC

J gene: TRBJ2-7
clone size: NA
V gene: TRBV11-2
D gene: NA
CDR3 protein: CASSSGTQTYEQYF
CDR3 DNA: TGTGCCAGCAGTTCCGGGACACAGACCTACGAGCAGTACTTC

J gene: TRBJ2-2
clone size: NA
V gene: TRBV12-5
D gene: NA
CDR3 protein: CASGLVLAGNTGELFF
CDR3 DNA: TGTGCTAGTGGTTTGGTACTTGCCGGCAACACCGGGGAGCTGTTTTTT

J gene: TRBJ2-5
clone size: NA
V gene: TRBV12-3/TRBV12-4
D gene: NA
CDR3 protein: CASSLQVQETQYF
CDR3 DNA: TGTGCCAGCAGTCTTCAGGTACAAGAGACCCAGTACTTC

J gene: TRBJ1-5
clone size: NA
V gene: TRBV6-4
D gene: NA
CDR3 protein: CASSPLASNQPQHF
CDR3 DNA: TGTGCCAGCAGTCCTCTAGCTAGCAATCAGCCCCAGCATTTT

J gene: TRBJ1-3
clone size: NA
V gene: TRBV12-5
D gene: NA
CDR3 protein: CASGFILKGPENTIYF
CDR3 DNA: TGTGCTAGTGGTTTCATCCTTAAGGGGCCCGAAAACACCATATATTTT

J gene: TRBJ2-5
clone size: NA
V gene: TRBV11-1
D gene: TRBD2
CDR3 protein: CASSSQRGSFQETQYF
CDR3 DNA: TGTGCCAGCAGCTCCCAGCGGGGGTCTTTCCAAGAGACCCAGTACTTC

J gene: TRBJ2-7
clone size: NA
V gene: TRBV3-1/TRBV3-2
D gene: TRBD2
CDR3 protein: CASSQVGGTTSYEQYF
CDR3 DNA: TGTGCCAGCAGCCAAGTTGGAGGGACTACCAGCTACGAGCAGTACTTC

J gene: TRBJ1-2
clone size: NA
V gene: TRBV9
D gene: TRBD1
CDR3 protein: CASSPWTGDPDGYTF
CDR3 DNA: TGTGCCAGCAGCCCTTGGACAGGAGATCCCGATGGCTACACCTTC

J gene: TRBJ1-2
clone size: NA
V gene: TRBV10-3
D gene: NA
CDR3 protein: CAISEGRTYGYTF
CDR3 DNA: TGTGCCATCAGTGAGGGACGGACCTATGGCTACACCTTC

J gene: TRBJ1-5
clone size: NA
V gene: TRBV15
D gene: NA
CDR3 protein: CATSRDNQPQHF
CDR3 DNA: TGTGCCACCAGCAGAGACAATCAGCCCCAGCATTTT

J gene: TRBJ2-7
clone size: NA
V gene: TRBV7-9
D gene: NA
CDR3 protein: CASSLAGSYEQYF
CDR3 DNA: TGTGCCAGCAGCTTAGCAGGGTCTTACGAGCAGTACTTC

J gene: TRBJ1-2
clone size: NA
V gene: TRBV15
D gene: NA
CDR3 protein: CATSRGGRANYGYTF
CDR3 DNA: TGTGCCACCAGCAGAGGGGGGAGGGCTAACTATGGCTACACCTTC

J gene: TRBJ2-1
clone size: NA
V gene: TRBV29-1
D gene: NA
CDR3 protein: CSSAPRGEQFF
CDR3 DNA: TGCAGCTCAGCCCCGAGGGGTGAGCAGTTCTTC

J gene: TRBJ1-5
clone size: NA
V gene: TRBV4-1
D gene: TRBD1
CDR3 protein: CASSQRQPTGPHRPQHF
CDR3 DNA: TGCGCCAGCAGCCAACGCCAACCGACAGGGCCCCATCGGCCCCAGCATTTT

J gene: TRBJ1-2
clone size: NA
V gene: TRBV28
D gene: TRBD1
CDR3 protein: CASSPRGTGGIYGYTF
CDR3 DNA: TGTGCCAGCAGTCCCAGGGGGACAGGGGGTATCTATGGCTACACCTTC

J gene: TRBJ2-1
clone size: NA
V gene: TRBV7-2
D gene: TRBD2
CDR3 protein: CASSLVGPGGARDNEQFF
CDR3 DNA: TGTGCCAGCAGCTTAGTAGGCCCCGGGGGGGCCCGCGACAATGAGCAGTTCTTC

J gene: TRBJ1-1
clone size: NA
V gene: TRBV5-1
D gene: TRBD1
CDR3 protein: CASSGPGQGAAEAFF
CDR3 DNA: TGCGCCAGCAGCGGACCCGGACAGGGGGCGGCTGAAGCTTTCTTT

J gene: TRBJ2-3
clone size: NA
V gene: TRBV5-1
D gene: NA
CDR3 protein: CASSLSQGTDTQYF
CDR3 DNA: TGCGCCAGCAGTTTGTCCCAGGGCACAGATACGCAGTATTTT